These T cell receptor beta chains were read from a single sample in a study of CD8 T cells in Susac syndrome. One entry per CDR3 protein results from TCRdb running MiXCR on the immunoSEQ multiplex PCR reads. Seen here are about 200,000 distinct CDR3 sequences, approximately 95% observed once, and the top ten hold 0.082%. Sequenced: CD4+ T cells from PBMCs. The receptors derive from a human donor with multiple sclerosis. Both conserved end residues are part of each CDR3. Each record gives: J gene, D gene, V gene, clone size, CDR3 DNA, CDR3 protein. A D gene is named only where the DNA matches it firmly. Clone size, where shown, is once, few, many, or a class for clones that have expanded.

TRBJ1-2 | - | TRBV29-1 | - | TGCAGCGTTGGACAGTGGGGCTTGATTGGCTACACCTTC | CSVGQWGLIGYTF
TRBJ2-5 | - | TRBV9 | - | TGTGCCAGCAGCGGGGGAGCGGCGGGCCAAGAGACCCAGTACTTC | CASSGGAAGQETQYF
TRBJ1-1 | TRBD1 | TRBV13 | - | TGTGCCAGCAGCTCCCCCTCAAAATTGTGGGGACAGAGGAACACTGAAGCTTTCTTT | CASSSPSKLWGQRNTEAFF
TRBJ2-1 | TRBD2 | TRBV3-1 | - | TGTGCCAGCAGCCAAGAGTTCCTAGCGGGGGGAGGTGAGCAGTTCTTC | CASSQEFLAGGGEQFF
TRBJ1-5 | - | TRBV2 | - | TGTGCCAGCAGCGAGGGACAAAAGAATCAGCCCCAGCATTTT | CASSEGQKNQPQHF
TRBJ1-6 | - | TRBV25-1 | - | TGTGCCAGCAGTGAATACGGCAGCTCCTATAATTCACCCCTCCACTTT | CASSEYGSSYNSPLHF
TRBJ1-5 | - | TRBV14 | once | TGTGCCAGCAGCCAAGATATGAATCAGCCCCAGCATTTT | CASSQDMNQPQHF
TRBJ1-2 | - | TRBV3-1 | - | TGTGCCAGCAGCCAAACCCCGGAAAACTATGGCTACACCTTC | CASSQTPENYGYTF
TRBJ1-5 | - | TRBV9 | - | TGTGCCAGCAGCGTAGTTGGGGCCCAGCCCCAGCATTTT | CASSVVGAQPQHF
TRBJ2-5 | - | TRBV15 | - | TGTGCCACCACGGAAGGCGACAGACACCCGGAGACCCAGTACTTC | CATTEGDRHPETQYF
TRBJ1-3 | - | TRBV9 | - | TGTGCCAGCAGTCGTGACGAGAGCTCTGGAAACACCATATATTTT | CASSRDESSGNTIYF
TRBJ1-2 | TRBD1 | TRBV15 | - | TGTGCCACCAGCAGAGATCAGGGACAGGGGTATGGCTACACCTTC | CATSRDQGQGYGYTF
TRBJ2-2 | - | TRBV5-1 | - | TGCGCCAGCACCCAGACCCTAGGGCCCGGGGAGCTGTTTTTT | CASTQTLGPGELFF
TRBJ2-1 | - | TRBV18 | - | TGTGCCAGCTCCTTTATCGATGAGCAGTTCTTC | CASSFIDEQFF
TRBJ1-2 | - | TRBV27 | - | TGTGCCAGCAGTCCCAAGTATAACTATGGCTACACCTTC | CASSPKYNYGYTF
TRBJ1-4 | - | TRBV29-1 | - | TGCAGCGCCACCCGATCGGTGGGACCTGAAAAACTCGTGTTTTTT | CSATRSVGPEKLVFF
TRBJ2-7 | TRBD1 | TRBV27 | - | TGTGCCAGCAGCCCTTTGGGACAGGGGAGCTCCTACGAGCAGTACTTC | CASSPLGQGSSYEQYF
TRBJ2-5 | TRBD2 | TRBV20-1 | - | TGCAGTGCTAGAGGCCCGGGGGGTCAAGAGACCCAGTACTTC | CSARGPGGQETQYF
TRBJ2-3 | - | TRBV9 | - | TGTGCCAGCAGCGAGGCCGGTTCGGTTGTCCAGTATTTT | CASSEAGSVVQYF
TRBJ1-6 | - | TRBV30 | - | TGTGCCTGGAGTAGCGGTTCACCCCTCCACTTT | CAWSSGSPLHF
TRBJ2-4 | - | TRBV24-1 | - | TGTGCCACCAGTGATTCCAGGGTAGAAGACAAAAACATTCAGTACTTC | CATSDSRVEDKNIQYF
TRBJ1-2 | TRBD1 | TRBV5-1 | - | TGCGCCAGCAGCATCTTACAGGGGCCCAACTATGGCTACACCTTC | CASSILQGPNYGYTF
TRBJ1-4 | - | TRBV29-1 | - | TGCAGCGTAGCCCGGGGGCGCGGTGAAAAACTGTTTTTT | CSVARGRGEKLFF
TRBJ2-2 | TRBD1 | TRBV15 | - | TGTGCCATCCAACGGACAGGGAACACCGGGGAGCTGTTTTTT | CAIQRTGNTGELFF
TRBJ2-2 | - | TRBV6-5 | - | TGTGCCAGCAGTTCCACAGGGTCGGAGCTGTTTTTT | CASSSTGSELFF
TRBJ2-7 | - | TRBV30 | - | TGTGCCTGGAGTGTACTCAGTCCTGGCGAGCAGTACTTC | CAWSVLSPGEQYF
TRBJ1-2 | - | TRBV3-1 | - | TGTGCCAGCACGACCGGAGGAACTTCAGCTGGCTACACCTTC | CASTTGGTSAGYTF
TRBJ2-3 | - | TRBV25-1 | - | TGTGCCAGCAGTCGCCTGGGGATAAACACAGATACGCAGTATTTT | CASSRLGINTDTQYF
TRBJ1-6 | - | TRBV4-2 | - | TGTGCCAGCAGCCAAGAAACAGGGCGGAATTCACCCCTCCACTTT | CASSQETGRNSPLHF
TRBJ2-7 | - | TRBV5-6 | - | TGTGCCAGCAGCGCCGACAGAGCCTACGAGCAGTACTTC | CASSADRAYEQYF
TRBJ2-1 | TRBD2 | TRBV3-1 | - | TGTGCCAGCAGCCAATGGAGCGGGGGGGCGGGCAATGAGCAGTTCTTC | CASSQWSGGAGNEQFF
TRBJ1-5 | - | TRBV20-1 | - | TGCAGCTTAGGGCATCAGCCCCAGCATTTT | CSLGHQPQHF
TRBJ2-1 | TRBD2 | TRBV20-1 | - | TGCAGTGCTAACCTAGCGGGACGTGAGCAGTTCTTC | CSANLAGREQFF
TRBJ1-2 | - | TRBV6-5 | - | TGTGCCAGCAAAGTTAGCAGGTTTAACTATGGCTACACCTTC | CASKVSRFNYGYTF
TRBJ1-1 | - | TRBV19 | - | TGTGCCAGTTCTCCTCCGGGCGGGGACAAGGGCACTGAAGCTTTCTTT | CASSPPGGDKGTEAFF
TRBJ2-4 | TRBD2 | TRBV19 | - | TGTGCCAGTAGTCCCAGGACTAGAAGCGACATTCAGTACTTC | CASSPRTRSDIQYF
TRBJ1-6 | TRBD1 | TRBV29-1 | - | TGCAGCGTTAGGACAGGCTTTAATTCACCCCTCCACTTT | CSVRTGFNSPLHF
TRBJ2-5 | - | TRBV3-1 | - | TGTGCCAGCAGCCAAGGCCGGGCGGTCGGGAGGACCCAGTACTTC | CASSQGRAVGRTQYF
TRBJ1-5 | - | TRBV30 | - | TGTGCCTGGAGTGTACTACAGGGAAGTCAGCCCCAGCATTTT | CAWSVLQGSQPQHF
TRBJ2-1 | TRBD1 | TRBV20-1 | - | TGCAGTGCTGTCCCGGGACAGAAAACATACAATGAGCAGTTCTTC | CSAVPGQKTYNEQFF
TRBJ2-1 | - | TRBV20-1 | once | TGCAGTGCTACCGGGACTTCCTACAATGAGCAGTTCTTC | CSATGTSYNEQFF
TRBJ2-1 | TRBD2 | TRBV7-7 | once | TGTGCTAGCAGCTTACTAACGGGGGGAAATGAGCAGTTCTTC | CASSLLTGGNEQFF
TRBJ2-1 | TRBD1 | TRBV29-1 | - | TGCAGCGCAGGACAGGGCATCACCTTCTACAATGAGCAGTTCTTC | CSAGQGITFYNEQFF
TRBJ2-3 | TRBD2 | TRBV29-1 | - | TGCAGCTCTAGCGGAACTAGCACAGATACGCAGTATTTT | CSSSGTSTDTQYF
TRBJ1-1 | - | TRBV10-1 | once | TGCGCCAGCAGTGGGTCCAGGGCGGAGGGCACTGAAGCTTTCTTT | CASSGSRAEGTEAFF
TRBJ1-6 | TRBD1 | TRBV2 | once | TGTGCCAGCAGTGTTCGGACAGGGGGATCCTATAATTCACCCCTCCACTTT | CASSVRTGGSYNSPLHF
TRBJ2-2 | TRBD1 | TRBV29-1 | - | TGCAGCACCGGGACAGACTACACCGGGGAGCTGTTTTTT | CSTGTDYTGELFF
TRBJ1-5 | TRBD1 | TRBV7-2 | once | TGTGCCAGCAGCCCCCGCGGACAGGGCAATCAGCCCCAGCATTTT | CASSPRGQGNQPQHF
TRBJ1-5 | - | TRBV30 | - | TGTGCCTGGAGTGGGGTTGTCAGCAATCAGCCCCAGCATTTT | CAWSGVVSNQPQHF
TRBJ2-3 | - | TRBV14 | - | TGTGCCAGCAGGCCCTCCCTTGGGGGCACAGATACGCAGTATTTT | CASRPSLGGTDTQYF
TRBJ1-1 | - | TRBV20-1 | - | TGCAGTGCTAGAGATGCGGGTCCCAAGGGAGTAGCTTTCTTT | CSARDAGPKGVAFF
TRBJ2-2 | TRBD1 | TRBV6-1 | - | TGTGCCAGCAGTAGGAGACAGGGGGACACCGGGGAGCTGTTTTTT | CASSRRQGDTGELFF
TRBJ2-2 | TRBD1 | TRBV15 | - | TGTGCCACCAGCAGGGACAGGGGAGGGTGGACCGGGGAGCTGTTTTTT | CATSRDRGGWTGELFF
TRBJ1-1 | - | TRBV30 | - | TGTGCCTGGAAGGGGCTGGGCACTGAAGCTTTCTTT | CAWKGLGTEAFF
TRBJ2-2 | TRBD2 | TRBV7-8 | - | TGTGCCAGCAGCTTTAGCGGGGGAACAACCGGGGAGCTGTTTTTT | CASSFSGGTTGELFF
TRBJ2-3 | TRBD1 | TRBV12-5 | - | TGTGCTAGTGGTTTGGGGGGACAGGTCACTAGCACAGATACGCAGTATTTT | CASGLGGQVTSTDTQYF
TRBJ2-7 | TRBD2 | TRBV5-1 | - | TGCGCCAGCTCGCGACTAGCGGGGGACGAGCAGTACTTC | CASSRLAGDEQYF